This TCR beta chain was observed in a study of T cell repertoires in cytomegalovirus infection (dated by TCRdb to between 2018 and 2021). Study-wide context: Peptide stimulations targeted recently identified HLA-C-restricted CMV epitopes, whose presentation resists viral immunomodulation, together with well-studied HLA-B-restricted epitopes. Because public TCR beta signatures pointed to carriage of CMV infection together with the matching HLA type, the HLA type of each donor mattered for the analysis.

Overall study results and their limits: Carriers of CMV infection plus the relevant HLA type were discriminated by the cumulative frequency of public TCR beta family members in the study cohort and in an independent roughly 340-donor cohort. The ex vivo response was dominated by HLA-C-restricted CMV-specific TCR beta clonotypes, which also provided the single most frequent clonotype in two of eight donors.

The sequencer was an Illumina HiSeq 1500. Clones were called with MiXCR by TCRdb after fastp trimmed the public reads at Q25, and only in-frame beta chains were retained. Each entry is one CDR3 protein sequence, shown with its most common DNA and genes. The sample table records 140,000 to 150,000 distinct CDR3 sequences; more than 30% of these occur just once. The ten largest clones represent 45% to 55% of the sample. In light of the paper, this sample's treatment or condition label describes: in vitro stimulation with specific CMV peptide epitopes to enrich CMV-specific T cells. This clonotype was counted once. It has no known antigen specificity. It has no much larger one-base neighbor in the sample; base qualities were not kept. A lone read offers only weak evidence. This receptor was identified in a human donor in good health (CMV status not recorded). Some clones in this sample may be carry-over from other donors' samples. The sequencing here drew on CD8+ T cells from cultured PBMCs, taken from culture after CMV antigen stimulation.

CDR3 region: CATSDRATYNSPLHF. The DNA sequence reads TGTGCCACCTCGGACAGGGCCACCTATAATTCACCCCTCCACTTT. This chain joins TRBV19 to TRBJ1-6; TRBD1 agrees with 8 junctional bases. Based on the germline V gene (reference sequence), the CDR1 and CDR2 sequences are LNHDA and SQIVND. The germline V end is reduced by 10 bases and the J end by 2 bases; junction bases left unmatched: 7. The CDR3 covers 15 residues, taking in both the cysteine and the phenylalanine. The kept DNA is CDR3 alone, 45 bases in frame from the first base.